A single sample is the source of the 21 T cell receptor beta chains below, sequenced in a study of technical replicates of blood from several donors. Using immunoSEQ multiplex PCR, the repertoire was profiled, and TCRdb retains in-frame clones only, with some absent. This sample carries roughly 80,000 clones, over 90% of them seen once, and the ten largest clones take about 0.41%. The sample consisted of T cells isolated from PBMCs. Receptors originate from a human donor in good health.

V gene TRBV6-6 combines with J gene TRBJ1-4; weak D call: TRBD1 (5 bases). The CDR3 extends over 16 amino acids. Between the trimmed V and J ends, which lost 0 bases and 6 bases, there was a span of 14 bases. Germline loops: CDR1 MNHNY, CDR2 SVGAGI (reference sequence). The CDR3 reads CASSYSKQGGDEKLFF. In DNA, the CDR3 is TGTGCCAGCAGTTACTCGAAGCAGGGTGGTGATGAAAAACTGTTTTTT.

V is TRBV11-2 and J is TRBJ2-2, with 11 bases that match TRBD2. Germline assignment: CDR1 SGHAT and CDR2 FQNNGV. The CDR3 spans 15 residues. The ends lost 6 bases at V and 6 bases at J; junction bases unmatched: 6. DNA of the CDR3: TGTGCCAGCAGTACTAGCGGGAGAATTTCCGGGGAGCTGTTTTTT. It codes for CASSTSGRISGELFF.

V gene TRBV29-1 combines with J gene TRBJ2-7; the match to TRBD2 covers 7 bases. Germline-derived CDR1 and CDR2 are SQVTM and ANQGSEA. After removal of 0 bases from V and 2 bases from J, the junction contained 4 bases not matched to a gene. The CDR3 length is 14 residues. In nucleotides, the CDR3 is TGCAGCGTTGAAGACGGGCGGGAGCCCTACGAGCAGTACTTC. Translating it yields CSVEDGREPYEQYF.

The V call is TRBV7-9, the J call TRBJ2-2, with unresolved D. Deletions cut 5 bases from V and 1 base from J, with 8 bases between. Germline values: CDR1 SEHNR, CDR2 FQNEAQ (reference sequence). The CDR3 loop spans 14 amino acids. The CDR3, as DNA: TGTGCCAGCAGCCTGTCCAGGAACACCGGGGAGCTGTTTTTT. This translates into CASSLSRNTGELFF.

The chain recombines TRBV4-1 with TRBJ2-3; 15 nucleotides align to TRBD2. J was trimmed by 6 bases and V by 1 base; bases with no gene match: 2. This CDR3 region has 16 residues. CDR1 MGHRA and CDR2 YSYEKL come from the germline V gene. CDR3 in amino acids: CASSQAGLAGGDTQYF. CDR3 coding DNA: TGCGCCAGCAGCCAAGCCGGACTAGCGGGAGGGGATACGCAGTATTTT.

The rearrangement joins TRBV25-1 to TRBJ2-1, with a possible D match to TRBD2 (7 bases). The CDR3 spans 15 residues. Trimming pared 4 bases from V and 5 bases from J, leaving 15 bases between. Looked up from germline, CDR1 is MGHDK and CDR2 is SYGVNS. The DNA of the CDR3 is TGTGCCAGCAGTGCCATCGCGGGGGCAAACAATGAGCAGTTCTTC. This codes for CASSAIAGANNEQFF.

This clone was seen only a few times. In DNA, the CDR3 is TGTGCCAGCAGGGGGGGGCTGAGCTCCTACAATGAGCAGTTCTTC. This codes for CASRGGLSSYNEQFF. The V call is TRBV28, the J call TRBJ2-1; tentative D call: TRBD2 (7 bases). The CDR3 is 15 amino acids. Trimming removed 6 bases from V and 0 bases from J, with 12 bases in between. Germline CDR1 MDHEN, CDR2 SYDVKM.

The CDR3 reads CSASNRGTGELFF. CDR3 DNA sequence: TGCAGCGCGTCGAACAGGGGCACCGGGGAGCTGTTTTTT. V gene TRBV29-1 combines with J gene TRBJ2-2, with 7 bases fitting TRBD1. Germline lookup yields CDR1 SQVTM and CDR2 ANQGSEA. This CDR3 spans 13 amino acids. Trimming at V came to 7 bases and at J to 4 bases, leaving 6 bases not matched to a gene.

J is TRBJ1-1 and V is TRBV29-1, with TRBD1 matching 7 bases. From germline, CDR1 is SQVTM and CDR2 ANQGSEA. V gave up 6 bases and J gave up 1 base; unmatched junction bases: 2. The CDR3 consists of 12 residues. DNA of the CDR3: TGCAGCGTGGGACAGAGGAACACTGAAGCTTTCTTT. Translated, it gives CSVGQRNTEAFF.

This sequence joins TRBV11-3 and TRBJ2-5; 7 nucleotides match TRBD1. The CDR3 is made up of 14 amino acids. Germline V gene lookup returns CDR1 SGHNT and CDR2 YENEEA. V lost 1 base, J lost 4 bases, and 3 bases stayed unmatched. The CDR3 loop is CASSLAAGGETQYF. The CDR3 DNA is TGTGCCAGCAGCTTAGCCGCAGGGGGAGAGACCCAGTACTTC.

This clone was observed a single time. The V call is TRBV2, the J call TRBJ2-2; 7 bases align to TRBD2. V lost 8 bases, J lost 2 bases, and 5 bases stayed unmatched. From germline, CDR1 is SNHLY and CDR2 FYNNEI. This CDR3 has 14 residues. The CDR3 spells CASLGDYNTGELFF. The CDR3 bases are TGTGCCAGCTTGGGGGACTACAACACCGGGGAGCTGTTTTTT. Full variable domain (outside the CDR3, taken from reference TRBV2 and TRBJ2-2): EPEVTQTPSHQVTQMGQEVILRCVPISNHLYFYWYRQILGQKVEFLVSFYNNEISEKSEIFDDQFSVERPDGSNFTLKIRSTKLEDSAMYFCASLGDYNTGELFFGEGSRLTVL.

This clone was found once. This chain connects TRBV5-6 to TRBJ2-1; 10 bases agree with TRBD2. Per germline, CDR1 SGHDT and CDR2 YYEEEE. V trimming: 4 bases; J trimming: 9 bases; junction bases outside the gene matches: 4. The CDR3 spans 13 residues. As DNA, the CDR3 is TGTGCCAGCAGCCCGGGACTAGCGTTTGAGCAGTTCTTC. The encoded protein is CASSPGLAFEQFF.

The CDR3 loop is CASSLVRGETQYF. The CDR3, as DNA: TGTGCCAGCAGCTTAGTCAGGGGCGAGACCCAGTACTTC. The chain couples TRBV11-2 to TRBJ2-5; D perhaps matches TRBD1 (6 bases). Trimming cost V 1 base and J 5 bases, with 8 bases left between them. CDR1 is SGHAT and CDR2 is FQNNGV in the germline V gene. The CDR3 consists of 13 residues.

The count of this clone is one. The gene calls are TRBV27 and TRBJ2-7, with D perhaps TRBD2 (6 bases). V was clipped by 6 bases and J by 2 bases, with 11 bases between them. Germline lookup yields CDR1 MNHEY and CDR2 SMNVEV (reference sequence). The CDR3 consists of 13 residues. This CDR3 is CASRRGQTYEQYF. The CDR3, as DNA: TGTGCCAGCAGGCGGGGCCAGACCTACGAGCAGTACTTC.

This chain uses TRBV7-6 with TRBJ1-4; D is possibly TRBD1 (5 bases). The V end was cut by 1 base, the J end by 7 bases, with 10 bases between. The CDR3 has 14 amino acids. Germline lookup yields CDR1 SGHVS and CDR2 FNYEAQ. The CDR3 DNA reads TGTGCCAGCAGCTTAGGCCAGGGCGGTGAAAAACTGTTTTTT. Translated: CASSLGQGGEKLFF. Full variable domain (missing parts from reference TRBV7-6 and TRBJ1-4): GAGVSQSPRYKVTKRGQDVALRCDPISGHVSLYWYRQALGQGPEFLTYFNYEAQQDKSGLPNDRFSAERPEGSISTLTIQRTEQRDSAMYRCASSLGQGGEKLFFGSGTQLSVL.

The rearrangement uses TRBV4-1 and TRBJ2-1, with 9 positions matching TRBD1. This CDR3 region has 16 residues. Germline assignment: CDR1 MGHRA and CDR2 YSYEKL. V shed 2 bases and J 6 bases; nucleotides not matched to a gene: 8. CDR3 region: CASSQSRQGGTNEQFF. The CDR3 DNA follows: TGCGCCAGCAGCCAATCCCGACAGGGGGGAACCAATGAGCAGTTCTTC.

The chain carries TRBV14 and TRBJ1-1; a possible D gene is TRBD1 (5 bases). Trimming took 4 bases from V and 0 from J, leaving 12 bases between them. Germline V gives CDR1 SGHDN, CDR2 FVKESK. The CDR3 has 15 residues. The CDR3 coding sequence is TGTGCCAGCAGCCGGGGGGTTAATATGAACACTGAAGCTTTCTTT. Its protein is CASSRGVNMNTEAFF. Based on the CDR3 plus reference TRBV14 and TRBJ1-1, the full variable domain is EAGVTQFPSHSVIEKGQTVTLRCDPISGHDNLYWYRRVMGKEIKFLLHFVKESKQDESGMPNNRFLAERTGGTYSTLKVQPAELEDSGVYFCASSRGVNMNTEAFFGQGTRLTVV.

The chain has TRBV1 and TRBJ2-3; TRBD2 is taken as the D call from the table, unchecked against the DNA. TRBV1 constitutes a pseudogene. There are 16 residues in the CDR3. For the CDR3, the DNA is TGCACCAGCAGCCAAGATCTGGGGACTAGCACAGATACGCAGTATTTT. Protein: CTSSQDLGTSTDTQYF.

The chain has TRBV19 and TRBJ2-1; 11 bases fit TRBD2. Trimming cost V 5 bases and J 7 bases; bases outside gene matches: 7. The CDR3 spans 15 residues. Germline CDR1 is LNHDA and CDR2 is SQIVND (reference sequence). The CDR3 coding sequence is TGTGCCAGTAGTTTTATTAGCGGGAGGGGTAATGAGCAGTTCTTC. This sequence encodes CASSFISGRGNEQFF.

The chain combines TRBV5-1 with TRBJ2-7; D remains unclear. Germline V CDR1 and CDR2: SGHRS, YFSETQ. Trimming took 3 bases from V and 3 from J, leaving 7 bases between them. The CDR3 extends over 12 amino acids. CDR3 amino acids: CASSSTDYEQYF. As DNA, the CDR3 is TGCGCCAGCAGCTCAACAGACTACGAGCAGTACTTC.

This chain uses TRBV11-3 with TRBJ2-2, with a possible D match to TRBD2 (5 bases). The CDR3 has 14 amino acids. Germline V lookup: CDR1 SGHNT, CDR2 YENEEA. Trimming took 5 bases from V and 3 from J, leaving 10 bases between them. The CDR3 DNA follows: TGTGCCAGCAGCCTCAGCGGATACACCGGGGAGCTGTTTTTT. It yields the protein CASSLSGYTGELFF.